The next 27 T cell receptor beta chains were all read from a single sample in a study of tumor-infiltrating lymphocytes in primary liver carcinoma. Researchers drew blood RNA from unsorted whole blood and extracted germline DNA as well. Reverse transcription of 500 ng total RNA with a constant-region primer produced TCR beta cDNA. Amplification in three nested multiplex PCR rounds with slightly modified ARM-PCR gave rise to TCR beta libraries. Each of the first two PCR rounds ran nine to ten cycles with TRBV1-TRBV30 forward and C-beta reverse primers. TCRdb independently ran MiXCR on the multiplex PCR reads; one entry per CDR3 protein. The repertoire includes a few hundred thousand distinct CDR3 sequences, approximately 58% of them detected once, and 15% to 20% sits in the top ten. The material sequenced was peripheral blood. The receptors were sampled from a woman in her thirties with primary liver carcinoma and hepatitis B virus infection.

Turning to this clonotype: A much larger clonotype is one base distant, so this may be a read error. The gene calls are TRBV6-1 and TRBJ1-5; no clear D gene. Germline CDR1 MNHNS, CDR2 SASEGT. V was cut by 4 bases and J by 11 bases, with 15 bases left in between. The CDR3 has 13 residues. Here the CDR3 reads CASSGDPAKSQHF. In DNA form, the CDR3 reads TGTGCCAGCAGTGGAGACCCAGCAAAGTCCCAGCATTTT.

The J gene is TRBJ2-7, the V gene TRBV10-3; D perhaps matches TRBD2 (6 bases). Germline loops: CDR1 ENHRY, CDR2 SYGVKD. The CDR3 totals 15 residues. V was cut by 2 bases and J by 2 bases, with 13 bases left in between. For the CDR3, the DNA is TGTGCCATCAGTGAGAGCGGGCAGGCCCCCTACGAGCAGTACTTC. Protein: CAISESGQAPYEQYF.

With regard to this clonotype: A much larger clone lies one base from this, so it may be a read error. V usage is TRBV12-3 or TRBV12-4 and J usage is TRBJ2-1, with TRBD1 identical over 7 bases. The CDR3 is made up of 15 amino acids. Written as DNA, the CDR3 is TGTGCCAGCAGCCCCCGGGACAGCTCCTACAATGTGCAGTTCTTC. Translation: CASSPRDSSYNVQFF.

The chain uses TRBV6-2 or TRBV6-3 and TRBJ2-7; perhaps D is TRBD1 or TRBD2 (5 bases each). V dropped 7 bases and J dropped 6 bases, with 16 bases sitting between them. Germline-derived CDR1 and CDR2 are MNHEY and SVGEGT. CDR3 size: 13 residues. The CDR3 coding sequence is TGTGCCAGCAAAGGACTGGGGGTGTTCGAGCAGTACTTC. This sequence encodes CASKGLGVFEQYF.

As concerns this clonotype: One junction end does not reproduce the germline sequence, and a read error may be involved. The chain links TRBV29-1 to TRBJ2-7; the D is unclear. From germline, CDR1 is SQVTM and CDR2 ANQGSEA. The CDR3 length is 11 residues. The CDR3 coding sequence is TGCAGCATTCTCGGAACCTACGAGCAGTACTTT. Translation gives CSILGTYEQYF.

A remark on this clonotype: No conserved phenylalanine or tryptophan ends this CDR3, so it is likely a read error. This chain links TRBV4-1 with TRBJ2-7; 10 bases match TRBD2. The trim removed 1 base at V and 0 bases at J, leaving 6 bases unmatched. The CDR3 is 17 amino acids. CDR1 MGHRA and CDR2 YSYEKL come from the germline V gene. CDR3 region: CASSQGLTSGISYEQYL. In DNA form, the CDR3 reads TGCGCCAGCAGCCAAGGTCTCACTAGCGGGATCTCCTACGAGCAGTACTTA.

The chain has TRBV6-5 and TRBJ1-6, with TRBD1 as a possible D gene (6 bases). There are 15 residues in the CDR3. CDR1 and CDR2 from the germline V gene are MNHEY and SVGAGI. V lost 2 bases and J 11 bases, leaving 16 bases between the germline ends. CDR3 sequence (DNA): TGTGCCAGCAGTTACAGGTGGGGGGCCCTGACACCCCTCCACTTT. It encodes CASSYRWGALTPLHF.

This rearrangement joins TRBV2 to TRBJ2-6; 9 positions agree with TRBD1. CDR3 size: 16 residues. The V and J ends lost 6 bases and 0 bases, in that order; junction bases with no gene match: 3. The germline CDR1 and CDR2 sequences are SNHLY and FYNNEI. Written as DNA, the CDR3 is TGTGCCAGCAGCCCGGGACAGGGCTCTGGGGCCAACGTCCTGACTTTC. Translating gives CASSPGQGSGANVLTF.

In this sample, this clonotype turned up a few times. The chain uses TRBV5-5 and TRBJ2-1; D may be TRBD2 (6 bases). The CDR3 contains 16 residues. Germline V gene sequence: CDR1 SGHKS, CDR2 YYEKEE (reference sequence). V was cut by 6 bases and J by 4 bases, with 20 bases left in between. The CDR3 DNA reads TGTGCCAGCATCAAGGACCAGCGGGTACTATACAATGAGCAGTTCTTC. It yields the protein CASIKDQRVLYNEQFF.

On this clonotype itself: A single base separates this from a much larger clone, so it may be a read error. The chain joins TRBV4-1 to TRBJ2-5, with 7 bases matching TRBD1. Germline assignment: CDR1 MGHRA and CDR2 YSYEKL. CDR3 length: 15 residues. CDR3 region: CVSSQDDRVGETQYF. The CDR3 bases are TGCGTCAGCAGCCAAGATGACAGGGTAGGAGAGACCCAGTACTTC.

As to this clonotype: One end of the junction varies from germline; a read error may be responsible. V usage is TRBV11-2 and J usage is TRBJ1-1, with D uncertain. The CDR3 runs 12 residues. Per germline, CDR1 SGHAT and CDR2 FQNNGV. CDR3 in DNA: TGTGCCAGCGCCTCTCGGAACAGAATAGCTTTATTT. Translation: CASASRNRIALF.

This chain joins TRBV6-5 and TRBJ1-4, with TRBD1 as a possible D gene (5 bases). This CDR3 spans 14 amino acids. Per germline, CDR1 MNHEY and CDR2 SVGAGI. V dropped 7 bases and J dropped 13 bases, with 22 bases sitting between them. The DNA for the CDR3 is TGTGCCAGCATGAACCTAAAGTACGGACAAAGACTGTTTTTT. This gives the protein CASMNLKYGQRLFF.

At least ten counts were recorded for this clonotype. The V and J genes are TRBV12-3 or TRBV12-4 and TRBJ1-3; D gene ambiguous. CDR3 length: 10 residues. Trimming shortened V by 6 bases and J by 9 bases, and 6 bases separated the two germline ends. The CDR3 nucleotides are TGTGCCAGCAGCTACAGCACCATATATTTT. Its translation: CASSYSTIYF.

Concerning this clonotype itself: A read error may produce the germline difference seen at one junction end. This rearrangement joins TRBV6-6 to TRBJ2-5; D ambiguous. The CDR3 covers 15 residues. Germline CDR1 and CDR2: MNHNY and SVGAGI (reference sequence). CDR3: CAGSYLVEEQETQYF. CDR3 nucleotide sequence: TGTGCCGGCAGTTACTTGGTCGAGGAGCAAGAGACCCAGTACTTC.

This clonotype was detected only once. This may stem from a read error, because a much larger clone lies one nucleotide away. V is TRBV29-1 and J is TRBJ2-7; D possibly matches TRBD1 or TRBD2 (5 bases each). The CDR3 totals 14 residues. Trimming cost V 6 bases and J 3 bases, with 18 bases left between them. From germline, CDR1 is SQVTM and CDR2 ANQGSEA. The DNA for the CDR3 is TGCAGCGTGGCCGGGACGCCGAATAGCTACGAGCAGTACTTC. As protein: CSVAGTPNSYEQYF.

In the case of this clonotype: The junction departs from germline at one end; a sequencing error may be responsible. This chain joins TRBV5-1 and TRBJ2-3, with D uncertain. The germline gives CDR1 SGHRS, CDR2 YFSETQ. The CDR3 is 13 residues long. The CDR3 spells CASGLYEADTQYF. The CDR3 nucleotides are TGCGCCAGCGGCTTGTACGAGGCAGATACGCAGTATTTT.

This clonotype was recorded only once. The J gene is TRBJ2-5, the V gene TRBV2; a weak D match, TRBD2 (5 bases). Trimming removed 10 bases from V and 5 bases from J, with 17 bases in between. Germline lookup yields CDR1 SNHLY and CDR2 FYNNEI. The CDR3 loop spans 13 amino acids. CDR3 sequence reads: CAIKRAYAETQYF. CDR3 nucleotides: TGTGCCATCAAGAGGGCCTATGCTGAGACCCAGTACTTC.

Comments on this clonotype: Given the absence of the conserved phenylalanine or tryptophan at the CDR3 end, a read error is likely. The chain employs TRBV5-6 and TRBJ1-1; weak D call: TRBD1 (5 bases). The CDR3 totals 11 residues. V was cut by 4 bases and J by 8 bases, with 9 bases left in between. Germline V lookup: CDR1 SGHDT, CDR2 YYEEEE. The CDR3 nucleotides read TGTGCCAGCAGCCAGGACATCGAAGCTTTCTGT. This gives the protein CASSQDIEAFC.

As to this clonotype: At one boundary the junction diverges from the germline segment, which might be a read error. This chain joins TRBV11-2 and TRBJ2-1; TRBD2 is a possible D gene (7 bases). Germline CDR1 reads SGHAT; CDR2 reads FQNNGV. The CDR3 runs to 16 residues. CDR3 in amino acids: CASSLAPGGAWNAQFF. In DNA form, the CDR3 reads TGTGCCAGCAGCTTGGCGCCGGGGGGCGCGTGGAATGCGCAGTTCTTC.

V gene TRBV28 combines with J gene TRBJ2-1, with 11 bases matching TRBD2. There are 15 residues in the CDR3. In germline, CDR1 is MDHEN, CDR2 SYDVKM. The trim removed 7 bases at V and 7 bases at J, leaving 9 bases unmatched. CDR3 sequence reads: CASTFTSGRTNEQFF. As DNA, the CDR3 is TGTGCCAGCACCTTCACTAGCGGGAGAACTAATGAGCAGTTCTTC.

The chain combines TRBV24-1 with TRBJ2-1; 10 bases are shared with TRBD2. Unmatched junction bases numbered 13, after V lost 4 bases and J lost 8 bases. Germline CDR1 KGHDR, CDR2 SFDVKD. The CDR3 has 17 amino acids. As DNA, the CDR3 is TGTGCCACCAGTGACCACGGCCGGGCTAGCGGGAGCTATGAGCAGTTCTTC. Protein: CATSDHGRASGSYEQFF.

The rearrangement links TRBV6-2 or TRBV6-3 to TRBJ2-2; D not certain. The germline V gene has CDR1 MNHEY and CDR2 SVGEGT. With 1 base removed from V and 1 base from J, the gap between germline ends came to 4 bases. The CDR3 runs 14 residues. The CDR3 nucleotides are TGTGCCAGCAGTTACTGGCGGAACACCGGGGAGCTGTTTTTT. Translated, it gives CASSYWRNTGELFF.

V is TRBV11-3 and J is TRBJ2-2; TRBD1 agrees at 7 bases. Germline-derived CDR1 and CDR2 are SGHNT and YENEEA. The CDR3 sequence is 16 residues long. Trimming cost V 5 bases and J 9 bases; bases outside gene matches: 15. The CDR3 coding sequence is TGTGCCAGCAGCGGACCCGGGACAGAGATTACCTGGGAGCTGTTTTTT. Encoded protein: CASSGPGTEITWELFF.

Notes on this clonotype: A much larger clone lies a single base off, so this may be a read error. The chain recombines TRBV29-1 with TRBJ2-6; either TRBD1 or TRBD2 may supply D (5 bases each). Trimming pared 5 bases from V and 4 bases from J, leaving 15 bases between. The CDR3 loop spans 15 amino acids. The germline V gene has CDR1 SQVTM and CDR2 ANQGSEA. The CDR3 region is CSVLDPGTGANVLTF. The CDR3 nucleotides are TGCAGCGTTCTCGACCCAGGGACCGGGGCCAACGTCCTGACTTTC.

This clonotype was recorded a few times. Here the CDR3 DNA reads TGTGCCAGCAGTACAGGGGGCGCCTATCAGCCCCAGCATTTT. It translates to CASSTGGAYQPQHF. The V call is TRBV12-3 or TRBV12-4, the J call TRBJ1-5; TRBD1 agrees at 9 bases. This CDR3 is built from 14 residues. Trimming took 5 bases from V and 5 from J; bases not matched to a gene: 4.

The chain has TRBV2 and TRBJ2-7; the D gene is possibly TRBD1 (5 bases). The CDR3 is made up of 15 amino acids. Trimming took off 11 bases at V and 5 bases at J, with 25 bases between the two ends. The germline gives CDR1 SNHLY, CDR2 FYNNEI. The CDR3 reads CASFRGPSIGDEQYF. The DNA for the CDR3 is TGTGCCTCTTTTAGGGGCCCGTCTATAGGCGACGAGCAGTACTTC.

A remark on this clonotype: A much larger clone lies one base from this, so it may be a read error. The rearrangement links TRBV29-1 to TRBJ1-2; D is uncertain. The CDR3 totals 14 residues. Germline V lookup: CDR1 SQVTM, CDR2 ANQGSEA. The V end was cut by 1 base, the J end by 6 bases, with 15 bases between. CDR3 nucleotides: TGCAGCGTTGAAGTGTCATCATGGTCCAATGGCTACACCTTC. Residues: CSVEVSSWSNGYTF.